This TCR beta chain was found in a study of blood T cell repertoires in COVID-19. Study-level background: Spain, Italy and the United States supplied samples that represented acute and convalescent COVID-19.

This CDR3 is built from 14 residues. V lost 2 bases and J 1 base, leaving 9 bases between the germline ends. In germline, CDR1 is SGHDT, CDR2 YYEEEE. Authors' methods: Nucleated cell number was recorded as an estimate derived from reference gene primer amplification. The method was immunoSEQ multiplex PCR; TCRdb's version includes in-frame clones alone and lacks a portion of them. D and trimming come from the DNA, and the V and J calls and clone size come from that table. Of roughly 150,000 clones in the sample, about 85% are singletons; the top ten hold approximately 5.4%. Sample: peripheral blood. The source of this sequence is a woman between 45 and 65 years old with COVID-19, enrolled during active disease. The V gene is TRBV5-6, the J gene TRBJ1-1; a possible D gene is TRBD1 (5 bases). CDR3 amino acids: CASSLPQGNTEAFF. CDR3 in DNA: TGTGCCAGCAGCTTACCGCAGGGGAACACTGAAGCTTTCTTT.